Each of the 19 T cell receptor beta chains below was sequenced from the same sample in a study of shared clonotypes between healthy human individuals. Data came from immunoSEQ multiplex PCR; TCRdb stores just in-frame clones and leaves some out. Of around 2.5 million clones listed, under 95% are singletons. The sequenced material came from naive CD4+ T cells from PBMCs. Subset reported: CD45RA+ positively selected. These receptor sequences come from a man between 18 and 29 years old in good health. Some clones in this sample may be carry-over from other donors' samples.

The rearrangement uses TRBV30 and TRBJ2-7; 10 bases agree with TRBD2. V was clipped by 2 bases and J by 5 bases; unmatched bases: 3. CDR3 length equals 13 residues. Germline CDR1 is GTSNPN and CDR2 is SVGIG (reference sequence). DNA for the CDR3: TGTGCCTGGAGTACGGGACTAGCGAACGAGCAGTACTTC. This encodes CAWSTGLANEQYF.

This clone was detected only once. The chain links TRBV5-1 to TRBJ2-3, with 10 bases identical to TRBD1. Germline CDR1 and CDR2: SGHRS and YFSETQ. This CDR3 region has 16 residues. V dropped 3 bases and J dropped 2; count of bases not matched to a gene: 6. The CDR3 region has the DNA TGCGCCAGCAGCTGGACCGGGACAGGGGCCACAGATACGCAGTATTTT. Translation gives CASSWTGTGATDTQYF.

The chain links TRBV21-1 to TRBJ1-2; the table's D call, TRBD1, has no DNA check behind it. TRBV21-1 constitutes a pseudogene. The CDR3 is made up of 13 amino acids. The CDR3 region has the DNA TGTGCCAGCAGCCCAGGGGGTTGGGATGGCTACACCTTC. Protein: CASSPGGWDGYTF.

The gene calls are TRBV11-2 and TRBJ2-2, with no clear D. In germline, CDR1 is SGHAT, CDR2 FQNNGV. Trimming took off 11 bases at V and 2 bases at J, with 18 bases between the two ends. The CDR3 sequence is 15 residues long. As DNA, the CDR3 is TGTGCCGAAAAACTGGGAACTATTAACACCGGGGAGCTGTTTTTT. Translating it yields CAEKLGTINTGELFF.

This clone appeared a single time. The rearrangement uses TRBV5-1 and TRBJ2-5; no clear D. The CDR3 is 14 amino acids. Germline V gene lookup returns CDR1 SGHRS and CDR2 YFSETQ. V was trimmed by 4 bases and J by 2 bases, leaving 12 bases between them. Written as DNA, the CDR3 is TGCGCCAGCAGCCATATTAAAACTCAAGAGACCCAGTACTTC. Translating it yields CASSHIKTQETQYF.

The chain employs TRBV11-2 and TRBJ1-1; 9 bases align to TRBD1. V gave up 1 base and J gave up 3 bases; unmatched junction bases: 3. Germline CDR1 and CDR2: SGHAT and FQNNGV. This CDR3 is built from 15 residues. The CDR3 DNA follows: TGTGCCAGCAGCTTAGGGACAGGGGTTGACACTGAAGCTTTCTTT. The encoded protein is CASSLGTGVDTEAFF.

This clone occurred once. The sample contains more than one DNA sequence encoding this CDR3. The chain recombines TRBV29-1 with TRBJ2-2, with a tentative D call TRBD1 (6 bases). CDR1 and CDR2 from the germline V gene are SQVTM and ANQGSEA. V shed 3 bases and J shed 5 bases, with 7 bases lying between them. This CDR3 is 12 amino acids long. CDR3 nucleotide sequence: TGCAGCGTTGACAGGGGAACCGGGGAGCTGTTTTTT. This codes for CSVDRGTGELFF.

As regards this clone: This sample also contains other DNA sequences that code for the same CDR3. The chain links TRBV28 to TRBJ1-5; D call uncertain. Germline V gene lookup returns CDR1 MDHEN and CDR2 SYDVKM. The CDR3 totals 15 residues. Trimming stripped 3 bases from V and 0 bases from J, with 9 bases between. CDR3 sequence (DNA): TGTGCCAGCAGTTTTTCCTCCTATAGCAATCAGCCCCAGCATTTT. Protein: CASSFSSYSNQPQHF.

The chain couples TRBV7-9 to TRBJ2-2; perhaps TRBD1 as D (6 bases). Trimming stripped 4 bases from V and 7 bases from J, with 19 bases between. Germline values: CDR1 SEHNR, CDR2 FQNEAQ (reference sequence). This CDR3 spans 16 amino acids. CDR3 region: CASSSYGPQGIGELFF. DNA of the CDR3: TGTGCCAGCAGCTCCTATGGACCACAGGGCATCGGGGAGCTGTTTTTT.

V and J are TRBV5-1 and TRBJ2-7, with D perhaps matching TRBD2 (5 bases). Germline V lookup: CDR1 SGHRS, CDR2 YFSETQ. Trimming shortened V by 4 bases and J by 0 bases, and 11 bases separated the two germline ends. The CDR3 has 14 amino acids. The CDR3 region is CASSRETSSYEQYF. The CDR3 nucleotides are TGCGCCAGCAGCCGGGAAACCTCCTCCTACGAGCAGTACTTC.

This chain uses TRBV28 with TRBJ2-4, with D tentatively TRBD2 (6 bases). The CDR3 runs 15 residues. Trimming left V 6 bases short and J 0 bases short, with 12 bases between. Per the germline V gene, CDR1 is MDHEN and CDR2 is SYDVKM. The CDR3: CASRGPGLAKNIQYF. CDR3 bases: TGTGCCAGCAGAGGACCGGGACTAGCCAAAAACATTCAGTACTTC.

The rearrangement links TRBV27 to TRBJ2-1, with D perhaps given as TRBD1 or TRBD2 (5 bases each). The CDR3 extends over 14 amino acids. Germline V lookup: CDR1 MNHEY, CDR2 SMNVEV (reference sequence). With 8 bases removed from V and 0 bases from J, the gap between germline ends came to 11 bases. For the CDR3, the DNA is TGTGCCAGCCAATTAGGGACCTCCTACAATGAGCAGTTCTTC. It is translated as CASQLGTSYNEQFF.

The gene calls are TRBV5-1 and TRBJ2-3; 7 bases fit TRBD2. The CDR3 contains 15 residues. The junction had 11 bases not matched to a gene; V was cut back by 4 bases and J by 6 bases. In germline, CDR1 is SGHRS, CDR2 YFSETQ. The CDR3 DNA reads as TGCGCCAGCAGCCCACCGGGACTACCGGGGGATACGCAGTATTTT. It codes for CASSPPGLPGDTQYF.

This rearrangement joins TRBV18 to TRBJ1-4; D is perhaps TRBD1 (5 bases). Germline lookup yields CDR1 KGHSH and CDR2 LQKENI. V was trimmed by 1 base and J by 7 bases, leaving 13 bases between them. The CDR3 spans 15 residues. The CDR3 coding sequence is TGTGCCAGCTCACCACAACCAGGGAGAGGTGAAAAACTGTTTTTT. This encodes CASSPQPGRGEKLFF.

The CDR3 protein is CASSPAQTYEQYF. The CDR3 coding sequence is TGTGCCAGCAGCCCCGCTCAGACCTACGAGCAGTACTTC. The V gene is TRBV28, the J gene TRBJ2-7; D is unresolved. Trimming left V 6 bases short and J 2 bases short, with 11 bases between. The V gene's germline CDR1 is MDHEN and CDR2 SYDVKM. There are 13 residues in the CDR3.

A word on this clone: This CDR3 is also generated by other DNA sequences in the sample. CDR3 in amino acids: CSARFYNEQFF. For the CDR3, the DNA is TGCAGTGCCCGGTTCTACAATGAGCAGTTCTTC. The chain combines TRBV20-1 with TRBJ2-1; no reliable D call. This CDR3 is built from 11 residues. CDR1 is DFQATT, CDR2 SNEGSKA, per germline (reference sequence). Trimming pared 6 bases from V and 3 bases from J, leaving 6 bases between.

The chain combines TRBV4-2 with TRBJ1-5, with a tentative D call TRBD1 (6 bases). This CDR3 has 18 residues. In germline, CDR1 is LGHNA, CDR2 YNFKEQ. V dropped 0 bases and J dropped 1 base, with 16 bases sitting between them. In nucleotides, the CDR3 is TGTGCCAGCAGCCAAGACGGGCGGGTTACAGGGAGCAATCAGCCCCAGCATTTT. Amino acid sequence: CASSQDGRVTGSNQPQHF.

The CDR3 bases are TGTGCCAGCAGCGCCTCCGGGACTAGCGGGAGGGTAGGTGAGCAGTTCTTC. Residues: CASSASGTSGRVGEQFF. The rearrangement uses TRBV9 and TRBJ2-1, with TRBD2 matching over 16 bases. V gave up 3 bases and J gave up 9 bases; unmatched junction bases: 9. This CDR3 is built from 17 residues. The germline V gene encodes CDR1 SGDLS and CDR2 YYNGEE.

The chain carries TRBV6-1 and TRBJ2-7; D might be TRBD1 or TRBD2, each matching 5 bases. CDR3 length equals 13 residues. V lost 8 bases and J 0 bases, leaving 11 bases between the germline ends. Germline V lookup: CDR1 MNHNS, CDR2 SASEGT. The CDR3 nucleotides are TGTGCCAGCCGGGACGGACCCTCCTACGAGCAGTACTTC. Encoded protein: CASRDGPSYEQYF.